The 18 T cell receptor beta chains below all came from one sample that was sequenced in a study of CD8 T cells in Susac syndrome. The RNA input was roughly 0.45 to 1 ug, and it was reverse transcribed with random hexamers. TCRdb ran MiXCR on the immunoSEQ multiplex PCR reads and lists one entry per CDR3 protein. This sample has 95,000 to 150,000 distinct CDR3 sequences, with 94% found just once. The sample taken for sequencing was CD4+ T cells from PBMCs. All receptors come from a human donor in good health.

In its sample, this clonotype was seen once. In nucleotides, the CDR3 is TGTGCCAGCAGAGTCCGGACAGGGGAACCGTACGAGCAGTACTTC. Amino acid sequence: CASRVRTGEPYEQYF. V usage is TRBV2 and J usage is TRBJ2-7; TRBD1 aligns across 9 bases. V lost 6 bases and J lost 4; bases outside the gene matches: 10. CDR3 length: 15 amino acids. Germline V gene sequence: CDR1 SNHLY, CDR2 FYNNEI.

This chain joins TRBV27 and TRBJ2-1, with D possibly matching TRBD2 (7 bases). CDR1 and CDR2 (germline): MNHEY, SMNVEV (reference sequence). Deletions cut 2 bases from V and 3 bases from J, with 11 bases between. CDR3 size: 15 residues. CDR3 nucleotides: TGTGCCAGCAGTTTAGGGGGGGGCGACTACAATGAGCAGTTCTTC. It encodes CASSLGGGDYNEQFF.

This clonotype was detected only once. CDR3 nucleotides: TGTGCCAGCAGCCAGCGGCCCTTATCGGGAGACGAGCAGTACTTC. This translates into CASSQRPLSGDEQYF. This chain uses TRBV3-1 with TRBJ2-7, with TRBD2 as a possible D gene (6 bases). V lost 3 bases and J lost 5, with 17 bases in between. The V gene's germline CDR1 is LGHDT and CDR2 YNNKEL (reference sequence). This CDR3 contains 15 residues.

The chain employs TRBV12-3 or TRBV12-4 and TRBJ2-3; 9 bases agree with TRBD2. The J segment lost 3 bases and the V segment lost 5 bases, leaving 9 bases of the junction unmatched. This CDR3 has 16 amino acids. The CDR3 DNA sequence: TGTGCCAGCAGTCCAGGTAGCGGGAGAGGAACAGATACGCAGTATTTT. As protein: CASSPGSGRGTDTQYF.

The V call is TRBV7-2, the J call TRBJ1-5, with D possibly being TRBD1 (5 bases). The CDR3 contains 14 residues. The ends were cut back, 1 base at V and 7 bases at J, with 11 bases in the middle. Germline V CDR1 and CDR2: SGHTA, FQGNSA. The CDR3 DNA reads TGTGCCAGCAGCTTAGAGGCAGGGTACCAGCCCCAGCATTTT. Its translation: CASSLEAGYQPQHF.

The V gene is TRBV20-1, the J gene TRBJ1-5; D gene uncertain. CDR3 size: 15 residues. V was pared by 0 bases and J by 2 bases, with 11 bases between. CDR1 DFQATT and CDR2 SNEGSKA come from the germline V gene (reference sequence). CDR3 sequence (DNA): TGCAGTGCTAGAGACCGGTCTAGAGGCAATCAGCCCCAGCATTTT. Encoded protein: CSARDRSRGNQPQHF.

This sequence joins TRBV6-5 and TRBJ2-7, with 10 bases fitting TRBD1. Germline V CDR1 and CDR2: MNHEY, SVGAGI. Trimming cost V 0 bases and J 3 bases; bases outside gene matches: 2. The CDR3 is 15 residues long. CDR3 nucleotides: TGTGCCAGCAGTTACTCGGGACAGGGGCGCTACGAGCAGTACTTC. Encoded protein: CASSYSGQGRYEQYF.

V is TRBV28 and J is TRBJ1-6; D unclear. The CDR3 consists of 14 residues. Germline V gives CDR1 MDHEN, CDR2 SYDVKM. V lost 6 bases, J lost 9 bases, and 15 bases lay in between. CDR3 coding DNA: TGTGCCAGCAGGCCCGGACCCGGTCCTTCACCCCTCCACTTT. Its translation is CASRPGPGPSPLHF.

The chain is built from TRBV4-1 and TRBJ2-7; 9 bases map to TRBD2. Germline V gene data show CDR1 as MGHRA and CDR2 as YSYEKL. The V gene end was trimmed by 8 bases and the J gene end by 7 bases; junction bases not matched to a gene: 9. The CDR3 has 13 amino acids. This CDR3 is CASYRLAVREQYF. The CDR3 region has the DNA TGCGCCAGCTACCGACTAGCGGTACGAGAGCAGTACTTC.

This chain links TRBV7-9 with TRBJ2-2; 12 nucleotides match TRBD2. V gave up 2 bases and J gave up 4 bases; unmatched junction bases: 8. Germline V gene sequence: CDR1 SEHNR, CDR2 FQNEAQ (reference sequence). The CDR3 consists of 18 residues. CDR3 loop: CASSLTRLAGVRTGELFF. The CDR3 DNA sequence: TGTGCCAGCAGCTTAACCCGACTAGCGGGAGTACGCACCGGGGAGCTGTTTTTT.

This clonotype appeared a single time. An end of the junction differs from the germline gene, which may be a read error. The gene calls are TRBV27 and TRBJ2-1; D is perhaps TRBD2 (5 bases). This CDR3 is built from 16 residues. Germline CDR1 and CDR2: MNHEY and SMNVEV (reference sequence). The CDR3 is CASSLSYPLAGGEQFF. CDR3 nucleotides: TGTGCCAGCAGTCTATCTTACCCCCTAGCTGGCGGTGAGCAGTTCTTC.

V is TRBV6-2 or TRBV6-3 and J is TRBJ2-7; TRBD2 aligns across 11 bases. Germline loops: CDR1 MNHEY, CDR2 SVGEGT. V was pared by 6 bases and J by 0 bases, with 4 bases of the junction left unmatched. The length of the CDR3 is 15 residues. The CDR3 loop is CASRDLAGGSYEQYF. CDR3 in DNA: TGTGCCAGCAGGGACCTAGCGGGAGGCTCCTACGAGCAGTACTTC.

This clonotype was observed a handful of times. The CDR3 sequence is CASSSQGNYGYTF. The CDR3 DNA reads as TGTGCCAGCAGTTCCCAAGGAAACTATGGCTACACCTTC. The chain combines TRBV6-2 or TRBV6-3 with TRBJ1-2; D call uncertain. CDR1 and CDR2 (germline): MNHEY, SVGEGT. Trimming took 4 bases from V and 2 from J, leaving 8 bases between them. This CDR3 contains 13 residues.

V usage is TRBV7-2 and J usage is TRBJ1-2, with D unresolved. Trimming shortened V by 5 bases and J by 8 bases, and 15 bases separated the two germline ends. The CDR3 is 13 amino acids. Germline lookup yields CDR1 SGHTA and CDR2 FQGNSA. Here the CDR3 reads CASSRSSPEGYTF. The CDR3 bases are TGTGCCAGCAGCAGGAGTTCCCCCGAGGGCTACACCTTC.

CDR3 sequence: CASSPWTKNEQFF. CDR3 in DNA: TGTGCCAGCAGCCCTTGGACCAAGAATGAGCAGTTCTTC. V gene TRBV14 combines with J gene TRBJ2-1; D gene unclear. Trimming left V 4 bases short and J 7 bases short, with 11 bases between. This CDR3 is built from 13 residues. The germline V gene encodes CDR1 SGHDN and CDR2 FVKESK.

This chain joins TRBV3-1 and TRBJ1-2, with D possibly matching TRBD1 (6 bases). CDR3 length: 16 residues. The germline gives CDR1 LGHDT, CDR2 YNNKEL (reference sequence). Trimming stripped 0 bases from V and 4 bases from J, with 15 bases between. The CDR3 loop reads CASSQDWRRDIYGYTF. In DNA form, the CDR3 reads TGTGCCAGCAGCCAAGATTGGCGCAGGGACATCTATGGCTACACCTTC.

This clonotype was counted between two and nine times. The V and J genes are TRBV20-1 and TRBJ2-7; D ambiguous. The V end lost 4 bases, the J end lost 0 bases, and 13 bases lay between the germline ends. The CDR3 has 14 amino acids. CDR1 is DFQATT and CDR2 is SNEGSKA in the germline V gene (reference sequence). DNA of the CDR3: TGCAGTGCTAACACCCCGGAGACCTCCTACGAGCAGTACTTC. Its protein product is CSANTPETSYEQYF.

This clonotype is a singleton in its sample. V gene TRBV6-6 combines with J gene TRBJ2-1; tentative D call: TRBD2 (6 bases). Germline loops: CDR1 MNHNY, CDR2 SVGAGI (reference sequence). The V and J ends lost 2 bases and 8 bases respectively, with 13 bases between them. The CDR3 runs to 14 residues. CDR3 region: CASSYVQGGDEQFF. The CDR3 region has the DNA TGTGCCAGCAGTTACGTCCAGGGAGGTGATGAGCAGTTCTTC.